A selection of T cell receptor beta chains follows, all from one sample in a study of blood T cell repertoires in COVID-19. Profiled with immunoSEQ multiplex PCR; TCRdb holds only in-frame clones, not every one. Among about 250,000 clones listed, around 88% were seen once. Input material: peripheral blood. The receptor set was obtained from an elderly man with acute or convalescent COVID-19. CDR3s include the opening cysteine and the closing phenylalanine or tryptophan. D genes are given only for firm matches. Only part of the rows carry a size: once, few, many, or a class if the clone is expanded.

v_call	clone_size	d_call	j_call	cdr3_nt	cdr3_aa
TRBV2	NA	TRBD2	TRBJ2-3	TGTGCCAGCAGTGGGCTAGCGGGGGTGCCCTCGCAGTATTTT	CASSGLAGVPSQYF
TRBV7-7	NA	NA	TRBJ2-2	TGTGCTAGCAGCTTTATGGTAGCGGAGAACACCGGGGAGCTGTTTTTT	CASSFMVAENTGELFF
TRBV5-6	once	NA	TRBJ1-4	TGTGCCAGCAGCTTACTGGGTAGGGAGGATGAAAAACTGTTTTTT	CASSLLGREDEKLFF
TRBV5-1	NA	TRBD2	TRBJ2-5	TGCGCCAGCAGCGCATCCTTGACTAGCGGGGGAGAGACCCAGTACTTC	CASSASLTSGGETQYF
TRBV19	NA	NA	TRBJ1-1	TGTGCCAGTACCTCCTTTGTGGGGGGGAACACTGAAGCTTTCTTT	CASTSFVGGNTEAFF
TRBV3-1/TRBV3-2	NA	NA	TRBJ1-4	TGTGCCAGCTTGAATAGGGGGAATGAAAAACTGTTTTTT	CASLNRGNEKLFF
TRBV19	NA	NA	TRBJ2-1	TGTGCCAGTAGTATAGATGCGTACAATGAGCAGTTCTTC	CASSIDAYNEQFF
TRBV12-3/TRBV12-4	NA	NA	TRBJ2-5	TGTGCCAGCAGTTTGGACTTAAAAGAGACCCAGTACTTC	CASSLDLKETQYF
TRBV3-1/TRBV3-2	NA	NA	TRBJ1-2	TGTGCCAGCAGCCAAGATTTCGGAGGGCAAGAGGGGCGCTACACCTTC	CASSQDFGGQEGRYTF
TRBV19	NA	TRBD2	TRBJ2-1	TGTGCCAGTAAGACTAGCGGATACAATGAGCAGTTCTTC	CASKTSGYNEQFF
TRBV7-9	NA	NA	TRBJ2-2	TGTGCCAGCAGCTTAGTGGGACTGGGGAAGAACACCGGGGAGCTGTTTTTT	CASSLVGLGKNTGELFF
TRBV15	NA	TRBD1	TRBJ1-2	TGTGCCACCAGCAGAGGACAGGGAGCTAACTATGGCTACACCTTC	CATSRGQGANYGYTF
TRBV25-1	few	TRBD1	TRBJ2-2	TGTGCCACCAGACAGGGGAGAACCGGGGAGCTGTTTTTT	CATRQGRTGELFF
TRBV24-1	NA	TRBD2	TRBJ2-3	TGTGCCACCAGTGGGACTAGCGTTAGCACAGATACGCAGTATTTT	CATSGTSVSTDTQYF
TRBV10-3	NA	NA	TRBJ2-2	TGTGCCATCAGTGGTCTAGACGCCGGGGAGCTGTTTTTT	CAISGLDAGELFF
TRBV5-1	NA	NA	TRBJ2-1	TGCGCCAGCAGCTTGGGTCTAGCCTCCTACAATGAGCAGTTCTTC	CASSLGLASYNEQFF
TRBV9	NA	TRBD1	TRBJ1-5	TGTGCCAGCAGCGGGGGACAGGGACGACAGCCCCAGCATTTT	CASSGGQGRQPQHF
TRBV2	NA	TRBD1	TRBJ2-4	TGTGCCAGCAGATTGGACAGGGCTGGCAAAAACATTCAGTACTTC	CASRLDRAGKNIQYF
TRBV4-2	NA	NA	TRBJ2-1	TGTGCCAGCAGCCAAGAAAGAGCCGCTGTATCCTACAATGAGCAGTTCTTC	CASSQERAAVSYNEQFF
TRBV10-3	NA	TRBD2	TRBJ2-1	TGTGCCTCATTAGCGGGGGGCAACAGCTCCTACAATGAGCAGTTCTTC	CASLAGGNSSYNEQFF
TRBV6-2/TRBV6-3	once	NA	TRBJ1-5	TGTGCCAGCAGTTATCCATTTGCGGGGGATCAGCCCCAGCATTTT	CASSYPFAGDQPQHF
TRBV18	NA	NA	TRBJ2-2	TGTGCCAGCTCACCACGGTTAGGGGGATCACGTACCGGGGAGCTGTTTTTT	CASSPRLGGSRTGELFF
TRBV7-9	NA	NA	TRBJ1-5	TGTGCCAGCAGCTCGGGACGCAATCCCGGGAGGGATCAGCCCCAGCATTTT	CASSSGRNPGRDQPQHF
TRBV10-3	NA	NA	TRBJ1-1	TGTGCCATCAGAGCTGAGGCGGGGTCGATTTTCTTT	CAIRAEAGSIFF
TRBV5-1	NA	TRBD2	TRBJ2-3	TGCGCCAGCAGCTCAAGGGCTAGCGGGGGGACGGATACGCAGTATTTT	CASSSRASGGTDTQYF
TRBV9	NA	TRBD2	TRBJ2-1	TGTGCCAGCAGCTCGAGAGCGGGGACCTACAATGAGCAGTTCTTC	CASSSRAGTYNEQFF
TRBV5-6	NA	NA	TRBJ2-7	TGTGCCAGCAGCTTGGGTACCAGGGGCCCATACGAGCAGTACTTC	CASSLGTRGPYEQYF
TRBV19	NA	NA	TRBJ2-3	TGTGCCAGTAGTATGGGAGACCGGGCAGATACGCAGTATTTT	CASSMGDRADTQYF
TRBV6-1	NA	TRBD2	TRBJ2-1	TGTGCCAGCAGTGAGGGGAGGGTGGGCTACAATGAGCAGTTCTTC	CASSEGRVGYNEQFF
TRBV19	NA	NA	TRBJ1-6	TGTGCCAGCAAGAAGGGGGGGGGTATTGATTCACCCCTCCACTTT	CASKKGGGIDSPLHF
TRBV3-1/TRBV3-2	NA	TRBD1	TRBJ1-2	TGTGCCAGCAGCCATAACGACTGGGGCAGGGGACAGTATGGCTACACCTTC	CASSHNDWGRGQYGYTF
TRBV6-2/TRBV6-3	NA	TRBD2	TRBJ2-1	TGTGCCAGCAGTTACAGGCTAGCGGGAGTCCATGAGCAGTTCTTC	CASSYRLAGVHEQFF
TRBV9	NA	NA	TRBJ1-1	TGTGCCAGCAACCCGGGACTCACGAACACTGAAGCTTTCTTT	CASNPGLTNTEAFF
TRBV7-2	NA	NA	TRBJ1-4	TGTGCCAGCAGCTTAGGGAGACAGAGTAATGAAAAACTGTTTTTT	CASSLGRQSNEKLFF
TRBV9	NA	TRBD2	TRBJ2-5	TGTGCCAGCAGCTCAGAACAAGCGGGGATGGAGACCCAGTACTTC	CASSSEQAGMETQYF
TRBV7-6	NA	NA	TRBJ1-6	TGTGCCAGCAGCTCGTCTGATAGTCTTAATTCACCCCTCCACTTT	CASSSSDSLNSPLHF
TRBV7-6	NA	TRBD1	TRBJ1-5	TGTGCCAGCAGCCCTAGGTCGGGGACAGGGATGGGACAGCCCCAGCATTTT	CASSPRSGTGMGQPQHF
TRBV3-1/TRBV3-2	NA	NA	TRBJ1-2	TGTGCCAGCAGCCAAGGGGGGGGGCCGAACTATGGCTACACCTTC	CASSQGGGPNYGYTF
TRBV9	NA	TRBD1	TRBJ1-6	TGTGCCAGCAGCGGGGGACAGAGCTCCTATAATTCACCCCTCCACTTT	CASSGGQSSYNSPLHF
TRBV5-5	few	NA	TRBJ1-1	TGTGCCAGCAGCTTCGGGGGTAACGCGAACACTGAAGCTTTCTTT	CASSFGGNANTEAFF
TRBV5-1	NA	NA	TRBJ1-3	TGCGCCAGCAGCTTGGTTGGTAGCTCTGGAAACACCATATATTTT	CASSLVGSSGNTIYF
TRBV19	NA	TRBD1	TRBJ1-2	TGTGCCAGTAGTTTATCCTCGGACAGGGGGTATGGCTACACCTTC	CASSLSSDRGYGYTF
TRBV6-1	NA	NA	TRBJ2-3	TGTGCCAGCAGTGATCGGGGGTCGGGGACAGATACGCAGTATTTT	CASSDRGSGTDTQYF
TRBV5-1	NA	TRBD1	TRBJ1-3	TGCGCCAGCAGCTTCCGGGACAGTGGAAACACCATATATTTT	CASSFRDSGNTIYF
TRBV15	NA	NA	TRBJ1-2	TGTGCCACCAGCAGAGATCTGGCGGGGGCAGGCTATGGCTACACCTTC	CATSRDLAGAGYGYTF
TRBV6-1	NA	NA	TRBJ2-5	TGTGCCAGCAGTGACCGAGGGCTACCCGCCCAAGAGACCCAGTACTTC	CASSDRGLPAQETQYF
TRBV19	NA	NA	TRBJ1-1	TGTGCCAGTAGTATTGCAGGGCCGAACACTGAAGCTTTCTTT	CASSIAGPNTEAFF
TRBV5-4	NA	TRBD1	TRBJ1-1	TGTGCCAGCAGCTGGGGCCCAGGGGGCGACACTGAAGCTTTCTTT	CASSWGPGGDTEAFF
TRBV7-3	NA	NA	TRBJ2-3	TGTGCCAGCAGCTTAAATAATGCCGGTGATACGCAGTATTTT	CASSLNNAGDTQYF
TRBV28	NA	TRBD1	TRBJ2-1	TGTGCCACTCAGACAGGGGCCACGCTGGATGAGCAGTTCTTC	CATQTGATLDEQFF